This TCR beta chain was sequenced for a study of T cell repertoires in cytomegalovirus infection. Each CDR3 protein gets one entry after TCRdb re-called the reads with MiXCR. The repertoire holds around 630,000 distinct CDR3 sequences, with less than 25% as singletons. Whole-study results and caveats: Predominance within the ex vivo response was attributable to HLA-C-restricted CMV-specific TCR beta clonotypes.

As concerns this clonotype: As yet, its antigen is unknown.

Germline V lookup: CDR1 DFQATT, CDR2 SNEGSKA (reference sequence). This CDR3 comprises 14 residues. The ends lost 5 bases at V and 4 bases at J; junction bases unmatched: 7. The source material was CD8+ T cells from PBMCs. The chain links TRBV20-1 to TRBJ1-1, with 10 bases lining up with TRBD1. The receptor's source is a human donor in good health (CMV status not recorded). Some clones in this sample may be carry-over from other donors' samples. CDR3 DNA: TGCAGTGCTCGAGGTGGGACAGGGGCCACTGAAGCTTTCTTT. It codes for CSARGGTGATEAFF.